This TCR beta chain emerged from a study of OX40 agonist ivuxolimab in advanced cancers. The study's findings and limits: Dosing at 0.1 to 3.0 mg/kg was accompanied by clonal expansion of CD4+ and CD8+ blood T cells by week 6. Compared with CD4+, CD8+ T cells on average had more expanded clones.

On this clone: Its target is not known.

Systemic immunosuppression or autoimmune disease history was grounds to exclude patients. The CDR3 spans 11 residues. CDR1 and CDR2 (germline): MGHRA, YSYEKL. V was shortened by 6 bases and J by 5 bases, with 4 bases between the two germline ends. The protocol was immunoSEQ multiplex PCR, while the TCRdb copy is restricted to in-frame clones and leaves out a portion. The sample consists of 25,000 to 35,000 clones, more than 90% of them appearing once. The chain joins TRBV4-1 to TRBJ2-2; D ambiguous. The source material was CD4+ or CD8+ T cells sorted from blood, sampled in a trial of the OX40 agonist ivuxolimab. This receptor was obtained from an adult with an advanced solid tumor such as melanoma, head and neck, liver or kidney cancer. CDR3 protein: CASRLTGELFF. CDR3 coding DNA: TGCGCCAGCAGACTAACCGGGGAGCTGTTTTTT.